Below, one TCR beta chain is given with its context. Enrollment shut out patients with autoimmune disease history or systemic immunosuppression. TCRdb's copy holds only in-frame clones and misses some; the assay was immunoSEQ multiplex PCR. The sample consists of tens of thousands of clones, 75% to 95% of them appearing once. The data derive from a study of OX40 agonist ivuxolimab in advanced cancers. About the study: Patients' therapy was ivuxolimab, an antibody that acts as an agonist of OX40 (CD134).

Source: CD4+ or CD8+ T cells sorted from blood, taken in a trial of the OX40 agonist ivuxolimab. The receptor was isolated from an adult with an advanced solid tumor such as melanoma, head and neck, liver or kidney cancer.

DNA for the CDR3: TGTGCCAGCAGCTTATCCTCTAGCGGACCGCACAATGAGCAGTTCTTC. The encoded protein is CASSLSSSGPHNEQFF. The chain carries TRBV7-2 and TRBJ2-1, with 7 positions matching TRBD2. The V gene end was trimmed by 2 bases and the J gene end by 5 bases; junction bases not matched to a gene: 9. This CDR3 is 16 amino acids long. Germline CDR1 reads SGHTA; CDR2 reads FQGNSA.